Sequencing of this TCR beta chain was carried out in a study of metastatic and nonmetastatic thyroid tumors. At the level of the study: Repertoires were compared across blood and tumor or nodule tissue from malignant and benign thyroid patients.

Study-wide results and caveats: When malignant thyroid tumors were compared with benign nodules, TCR beta diversity was reportedly significantly higher in the malignant tumors. This held in both blood and tumor samples.

This clone appeared a few times. The antigen remains undetermined. This CDR3 comprises 14 residues. Germline trimming cut 4 bases from V and 7 bases from J; bases unmatched to any gene: 9. Per the germline V gene, CDR1 is MRHNA and CDR2 is SNTAGT. Source study methods: Clinicopathological groups supplied CDR3 differences that were used to build a distant-metastasis classifier for papillary thyroid cancer. TCRdb reanalyzed the PCR reads with MiXCR. TCRdb's processing, not the study's, gives the V and J calls here. The sample lists some 31,000 clones, about 20% seen once, with under 25% in the top ten. None of the patients had undergone any treatment ahead of thyroid surgery.

The chain has TRBV6-4 and TRBJ1-2, with 7 bases fitting TRBD1. This clonotype originated in a female donor with papillary thyroid cancer or a benign thyroid nodule (not recorded which). Some clones in this sample may be carry-over from other donors' samples. Sequencing was done on a sample of blood. CDR3 loop: CASSGQGGGGGYTF. The CDR3 nucleotides are TGTGCCAGCAGTGGACAGGGTGGAGGGGGTGGCTACACCTTC.